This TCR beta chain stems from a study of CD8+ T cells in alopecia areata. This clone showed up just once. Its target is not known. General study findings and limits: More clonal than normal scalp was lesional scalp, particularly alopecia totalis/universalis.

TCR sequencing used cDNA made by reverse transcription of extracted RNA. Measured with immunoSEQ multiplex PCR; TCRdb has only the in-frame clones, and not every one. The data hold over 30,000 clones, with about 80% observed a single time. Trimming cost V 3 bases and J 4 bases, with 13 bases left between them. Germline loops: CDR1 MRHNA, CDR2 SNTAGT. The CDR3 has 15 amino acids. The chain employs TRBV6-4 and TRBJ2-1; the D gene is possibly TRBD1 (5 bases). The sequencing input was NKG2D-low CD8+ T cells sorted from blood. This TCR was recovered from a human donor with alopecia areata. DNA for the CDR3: TGTGCCAGCAGTGAAAATTCGGACACTTACAATGAGCAGTTCTTC. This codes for CASSENSDTYNEQFF.